These 6 T cell receptor delta chains share one sample of origin, sequenced in a study of γδ T cells in repeated Plasmodium falciparum infection. TCRdb re-analyzed the multiplex PCR reads via CATT. The repertoire has about 51,000 delta-chain clones, about 1.9% of them found once; the top ten carry roughly 24%. Gammadelta T cells were flow-sorted from PBMC into Vgamma9/Vdelta2+ and Vdelta2-negative populations for bulk analysis. Sequenced input: gamma-delta T cells from blood. The receptors were gathered from a pool of human donors (malaria-infected and uninfected, not separated).

A note on this clone: With only one base between it and a far larger clone, this is likely a read error. The same CDR3 arises from other DNA sequences in this sample as well. This chain connects TRDV3 to TRDJ1; 10 nucleotides align to TRDD3. TCRdb offers no J gene call, so here the DNA was matched to germline to obtain one. The CDR3 runs to 21 residues. The germline CDR1 and CDR2 sequences are TVYSNPD and GDNSRS (reference sequence). The CDR3 DNA reads as TGCGCCTTTCTCTCAGCTTCCTACTTCTTCACTGGGGGATTCCTTACCGATAAACTCATCTTT. Translating it yields CAFLSASYFFTGGFLTDKLIF.

On this clone itself: This sequence is one base from a far larger clone and is likely a read error. Other DNA sequences in the sample encode the same CDR3. The V gene is TRAV36/DV7, the J gene TRDJ3, with D hard to call. TCRdb supplies no J gene; here it was assigned by aligning the nucleotide sequence to germline. Germline CDR1 is VTNFRS and CDR2 is LTSSGIE (reference sequence). V lost 0 bases to trimming and J lost 0 bases, with 19 bases between them. This CDR3 spans 20 amino acids. The CDR3 is CAVEVLGTPLRSWDTRQMFF. CDR3 DNA sequence: TGTGCTGTGGAGGTACTCGGGACGCCATTACGCTCCTGGGACACCCGACAGATGTTTTTC.

This clone was seen only a few times. A read error likely explains why the TCRdb protein, taken from a much larger clone, differs from this DNA's translation at residue 16; the protein shown is translated from the DNA. The chain couples TRAV38-2/DV8 to TRDJ1, with D perhaps TRDD3 (6 bases). Here the J gene came from matching the DNA to germline, since TCRdb omits it. CDR3 length equals 20 residues. CDR1 is TSESDYY and CDR2 is QEAYKQQN in the germline V gene. V was cut by 0 bases and J by 7 bases, with 31 bases left in between. The DNA of the CDR3 is TGTGCTTATAGGAGCGGCACTGCTTTCCGAGTCGGGGATCGCAGGGTTAAACTCATCTTT. Its protein product is CAYRSGTAFRVGDRRVKLIF.

This clone was detected many times. The protein TCRdb gives is from a much larger clone and does not agree with this DNA's translation at residue 6, likely a read error; the protein shown here comes from the DNA. The chain carries TRDV3 and TRDJ1; 13 bases are shared with TRDD3. The CDR3 is 18 residues long. Unmatched junction bases numbered 14, after V lost 2 bases and J lost 2 bases. CDR1 is TVYSNPD, CDR2 GDNSRS, per germline (reference sequence). DNA for the CDR3: TGTGCCTTTGGAGGGCCTTACTGGGGGATACGAAAAACCGATAAACTCATCTTT. Translated, it gives CAFGGPYWGIRKTDKLIF. Supplemented by reference TRDV3 and TRDJ1, the full variable domain reads CDKVTQSSPDQTVASGSEVVLLCTYDTVYSNPDLFWYRIRPDYSFQFVFYGDNSRSEGADFTQGRFSVKHILTQKAFHLVISPVRTEDSATYYCAFGGPYWGIRKTDKLIFGKGTRVTVEP.

A few counts support this clone. TCRdb has a much larger clone's protein, which differs at residue 20 from the translation of this DNA, likely because of a read error; what is shown is the protein translated from the DNA. The chain recombines TRDV1 with TRDJ1, with D perhaps matching TRDD2 (7 bases). TCRdb leaves out the J gene; it was filled in here by matching the DNA to germline. The V gene lost 1 base and the J gene lost 4 bases, with 43 bases spanning the gap. CDR1 TSWWSYY and CDR2 QGS come from the germline V gene. The CDR3 sequence is 25 residues long. The CDR3 is CALGEPHFLRGSLRWGASYNDKLIF. CDR3 nucleotides: TGTGCTCTTGGGGAACCTCATTTCCTACGGGGTTCGTTACGCTGGGGAGCCTCCTACAACGATAAACTCATCTTT.

This clone was counted once. This chain uses TRDV1 with TRDJ1, with 13 bases identical to TRDD3. No J gene was available from TCRdb, and it was assigned here by a germline match of the DNA. Germline V gene data show CDR1 as TSWWSYY and CDR2 as QGS. Trimming at V came to 2 bases and at J to 5 bases, leaving 23 bases not matched to a gene. The CDR3 extends over 22 amino acids. CDR3: CALGEGRPWYWGIRLALDKLIF. In DNA form, the CDR3 reads TGTGCTCTTGGGGAAGGGCGACCCTGGTACTGGGGGATACGTCTAGCCCTAGATAAACTCATCTTT.